The next 18 T cell receptor beta chains were all read from a single sample in a study of shared clonotypes between healthy human individuals. Repertoires were generated with immunoSEQ multiplex PCR, while TCRdb's copy carries only in-frame clones and drops some. The data hold approximately 2,300,000 clones, with 85% to 95% observed a single time. The sequencing input was naive CD4+ T cells from PBMCs. Noted subset: CD45RA+ positively selected. Every receptor here comes from a man aged 18 to 29 in good health. Some clones in this sample may be carry-over from other donors' samples.

This clone came up once. The V gene is TRBV7-9, the J gene TRBJ1-5, with a tentative D call TRBD1 (5 bases). V lost 1 base and J lost 6, with 19 bases in between. The germline CDR1 and CDR2 sequences are SEHNR and FQNEAQ (reference sequence). CDR3 length: 17 residues. CDR3 in amino acids: CASSLGAGAKAGQPQHF. CDR3 DNA: TGTGCCAGCAGCTTAGGGGCCGGGGCGAAGGCCGGTCAGCCCCAGCATTTT.

The rearrangement links TRBV2 to TRBJ2-1, with 8 bases fitting TRBD2. The CDR3 has 15 residues. V dropped 2 bases and J dropped 4; count of bases not matched to a gene: 4. Germline values: CDR1 SNHLY, CDR2 FYNNEI. In DNA, the CDR3 is TGTGCCAGCAGTGAACAGCGGGAGTCGTACAATGAGCAGTTCTTC. Its translation: CASSEQRESYNEQFF.

J is TRBJ2-7 and V is TRBV21-1; the table's TRBD2 call for D was not verified on the DNA. TRBV21-1 is recorded as a pseudogene. There are 14 residues in the CDR3. The CDR3 DNA follows: TGTGCCAGCAGAACCTGGCGGGAGATCTACGAGCAGTACTTC. Protein sequence: CASRTWREIYEQYF.

On this clone: Other DNA sequences from this sample encode an identical CDR3 as well. The V gene is TRBV2, the J gene TRBJ1-2; no clear D gene. Trimming shortened V by 2 bases and J by 8 bases, and 6 bases separated the two germline ends. Germline assignment: CDR1 SNHLY and CDR2 FYNNEI. This CDR3 is built from 11 residues. The CDR3 DNA reads TGTGCCAGCAGTGAATCCCCCGGCTACACCTTC. It codes for CASSESPGYTF.

CDR3 sequence: CASSQDGYEQYF. The CDR3 region has the DNA TGTGCCAGCAGCCAAGACGGGTACGAGCAGTACTTC. The chain is built from TRBV4-2 and TRBJ2-7; D remains ambiguous. Trimming pared 0 bases from V and 4 bases from J, leaving 4 bases between. Germline CDR1 reads LGHNA; CDR2 reads YNFKEQ. The CDR3 loop spans 12 amino acids.

This clone was counted a single time. The V call is TRBV6-1, the J call TRBJ1-1; D unclear. Trimming took off 5 bases at V and 3 bases at J, with 13 bases between the two ends. The CDR3 loop spans 14 amino acids. Germline values: CDR1 MNHNS, CDR2 SASEGT. The CDR3 sequence: CASSPRSLDTEAFF. For the CDR3, the DNA is TGTGCCAGCAGTCCCCGGTCCTTGGACACTGAAGCTTTCTTT.

V usage is TRBV6-5 and J usage is TRBJ2-1; 7 nucleotides agree with TRBD2. CDR1 is MNHEY and CDR2 is SVGAGI in the germline V gene. V was clipped by 6 bases and J by 7 bases; unmatched bases: 12. This CDR3 is 15 amino acids long. The CDR3 sequence is CASSPRVAGSNEQFF. DNA for the CDR3: TGTGCCAGCAGCCCCCGGGTAGCGGGTTCAAATGAGCAGTTCTTC.

Comment on this clone: Other nucleotide sequences from this sample produce the same CDR3. The genes are TRBV9 and TRBJ1-3; D perhaps matches TRBD1 (5 bases). Germline loops: CDR1 SGDLS, CDR2 YYNGEE. The CDR3 length is 13 residues. V lost 0 bases and J lost 7, with 8 bases in between. The CDR3 is CASSVGGGNTIYF. The CDR3 nucleotides are TGTGCCAGCAGCGTAGGTGGGGGGAACACCATATATTTT.

This chain links TRBV28 with TRBJ1-2; 11 nucleotides agree with TRBD1. V shed 2 bases, J shed 1 base, and the junction held 6 bases outside the gene matches. CDR3 size: 17 residues. Germline assignment: CDR1 MDHEN and CDR2 SYDVKM. The DNA for the CDR3 is TGTGCCAGCAGTTTACATGGACAGGGGGCATTTAACTATGGCTACACCTTC. Its protein is CASSLHGQGAFNYGYTF.

In nucleotides, the CDR3 is TGTGCCAGCAGCTTAGATGCTGGAAACACCATATATTTT. Its translation: CASSLDAGNTIYF. The chain uses TRBV7-9 and TRBJ1-3; D unresolved. The V end was cut by 1 base, the J end by 2 bases, with 3 bases between. Per the germline V gene, CDR1 is SEHNR and CDR2 is FQNEAQ (reference sequence). The CDR3 contains 13 residues.

The rearrangement joins TRBV7-9 to TRBJ2-7; no reliable D call. Germline V gene sequence: CDR1 SEHNR, CDR2 FQNEAQ (reference sequence). This CDR3 is 16 amino acids long. Trimming removed 4 bases from V and 4 bases from J, with 20 bases in between. The CDR3 sequence is CASSSNRAGAWYEQYF. Here the CDR3 DNA reads TGTGCCAGCAGCTCCAACCGGGCCGGAGCTTGGTACGAGCAGTACTTC.

CDR3: CAGSTGGNGEKLFF. The CDR3 nucleotides read TGTGCCGGGTCGACAGGGGGCAACGGTGAAAAACTGTTTTTT. This chain uses TRBV30 with TRBJ1-4; 10 bases fit TRBD1. The trim removed 8 bases at V and 7 bases at J, leaving 10 bases unmatched. The CDR3 extends over 14 amino acids. Per germline, CDR1 GTSNPN and CDR2 SVGIG (reference sequence).

The chain combines TRBV2 with TRBJ2-2; maybe TRBD1 (6 bases). CDR1 and CDR2 from the germline V gene are SNHLY and FYNNEI. With 1 base removed from V and 8 bases from J, the gap between germline ends came to 14 bases. This CDR3 has 15 amino acids. CDR3 loop: CASSEGARGRGELFF. In DNA, the CDR3 is TGTGCCAGCAGTGAAGGGGCTAGGGGGAGAGGGGAGCTGTTTTTT.

To note about this clone: Other DNA sequences from this sample encode an identical CDR3 as well. This chain uses TRBV19 with TRBJ1-5; D possibly corresponds to TRBD1 (5 bases). The CDR3 is made up of 13 amino acids. Germline values: CDR1 LNHDA, CDR2 SQIVND (reference sequence). The V and J ends lost 4 bases and 3 bases respectively, with 7 bases between them. The CDR3 DNA is TGTGCCAGTAGTAGCAGGGTCAATCAGCCCCAGCATTTT. Translated, it gives CASSSRVNQPQHF.

This chain uses TRBV6-6 with TRBJ2-3; TRBD1 is a possible D gene (6 bases). CDR3 length equals 14 residues. Germline V gene sequence: CDR1 MNHNY, CDR2 SVGAGI (reference sequence). V lost 2 bases to trimming and J lost 4 bases, with 10 bases between them. The CDR3 here is CASSYGGRADTQYF. The CDR3 region has the DNA TGTGCCAGCAGTTACGGGGGCAGGGCAGATACGCAGTATTTT.

This clone was seen a single time. The chain links TRBV5-1 to TRBJ1-5; 7 positions agree with TRBD1. V trimming: 0 bases; J trimming: 5 bases; junction bases outside the gene matches: 5. The CDR3 has 15 amino acids. Germline CDR1 is SGHRS and CDR2 is YFSETQ. In DNA, the CDR3 is TGCGCCAGCAGCTTGGGGGACAGACAGTATCAGCCCCAGCATTTT. Translating it yields CASSLGDRQYQPQHF.

This rearrangement joins TRBV29-1 to TRBJ2-1, with TRBD1 identical over 8 bases. The trim removed 7 bases at V and 2 bases at J, leaving 7 bases unmatched. Germline V gives CDR1 SQVTM, CDR2 ANQGSEA. CDR3 length equals 14 residues. The CDR3 DNA follows: TGCAGCGGACAACAGGGGGAAACCTACAATGAGCAGTTCTTC. Its protein product is CSGQQGETYNEQFF.

The chain is built from TRBV18 and TRBJ1-2, with D perhaps matching TRBD1 (6 bases). This CDR3 contains 15 residues. Trimming removed 2 bases from V and 2 bases from J, with 12 bases in between. Germline V lookup: CDR1 KGHSH, CDR2 LQKENI. In nucleotides, the CDR3 is TGTGCCAGCTCACCAGATGGACAGAAAAACTATGGCTACACCTTC. Protein: CASSPDGQKNYGYTF. Filled out from reference TRBV18 and TRBJ1-2, the complete variable domain reads NAGVMQNPRHLVRRRGQEARLRCSPMKGHSHVYWYRQLPEEGLKFMVYLQKENIIDESGMPKERFSAEFPKEGPSILRIQQVVRGDSAAYFCASSPDGQKNYGYTFGSGTRLTVV.